This T cell receptor (beta chain) appears in the sequencing data of a study of a mutant IDH1 vaccine in newly diagnosed glioma (dated by TCRdb to about 2021). Study-wide context: Patients were given eight vaccinations, in weeks 1, 3, 5, 7, 11, 15, 19 and 23, which matched visits V03 through V10. Vaccination was initiated 4-6 weeks after radiotherapy alone, or concurrently with temozolomide cycles in the chemotherapy-containing groups. Of the roughly 34 treated patients, approximately 62% were male and roughly 38% were female, and a mean age of approximately 40 years was recorded. Before enrollment, patients had received standard therapy of radiotherapy alone, temozolomide alone, or radiochemotherapy with temozolomide; most received the combination. Peripheral blood samples were drawn at six visits, namely V03 (baseline), V05, V07, V10, V12 and V13. Longitudinal TCRB deep sequencing was performed for 20 to 25 treated patients wherever samples were available for exploratory analyses.

Worth noting for this clone: It has no known antigen specificity. Base qualities are missing; no much larger clone stands one base away.

The study at large found these results: Across multiple MHC alleles, vaccine-induced immune responses were seen in nearly 95% of patients. The authors noted that analyses of patient blood samples could not be reproduced because of sample limitations. Selection of PBMC samples for TCRB deep sequencing was based on availability. Pseudoprogression appeared unrelated to alterations in the top peripheral T cell clonotypes detected by TCRB sequencing.

Libraries were constructed by the immunoSEQ multiplex PCR assay. Rearranged TCR beta chain sequences were amplified with the hsTCRB Kit following the manufacturer's protocol. An Illumina MiSeq was used to sequence the TCRB libraries. The study's processing was this. The proprietary platform of the kit vendor was used for demultiplexing, trimming and gene mapping. The clones in this table, taken by TCRdb from immuneACCESS, are in-frame only. Not every clone is retained; where verified, under half of the shortfall comes from an unresolved V gene, and the cause of the rest is unknown. That table gives V, J and clone size, and the DNA gave D and trimming. The sample contains around 50,000 clones, just under 90% of them found a single time. Approximately 4.6% of the sample lies in the top ten. For this chain, trimming is 5 bases at the V end and 0 bases at the J end, and the number of junction bases without a gene match is 9. From a lookup of the germline V gene, CDR1 and CDR2 are LGHNA and YSLEER. The CDR3 covers 16 residues, taking in both the cysteine and the phenylalanine. The only DNA kept is the CDR3, 48 bases in frame from the first base.

Explained via the paper, the time point label denotes: week 5, during vaccination. Every vaccine dose consisted of 300 ug of a 20-mer mutant IDH1 peptide in Montanide, administered subcutaneously together with topical imiquimod. The donors had newly diagnosed IDH1-mutant astrocytomas of WHO grade 3 or 4 that showed loss of nuclear ATRX. The samples were drawn from NOA16, a multicentre, single-arm, open-label phase I trial in Germany that tested a mutant IDH1 peptide vaccine in humans for the first time. Genomic DNA for TCRB sequencing was extracted from EDTA blood using the DNeasy Blood and Tissue Kit.

This chain is built from TRBV4-3 and TRBJ2-7, and TRBD1 matches 8 of the central bases. The receptor's source is a woman aged 40 to 50 with glioma. The sequencing used PBMCs, collected from a glioma patient whose treatment included an IDH1 peptide vaccine. The CDR3 is CASSWTTGAGSYEQYF. The nucleotide sequence is TGCGCCAGCAGCTGGACGACAGGGGCGGGCTCCTACGAGCAGTACTTC.